This T cell receptor beta chain derives from a study of molecular identifiers for immune sequencing clone quantification. Findings and limits, study-wide: Spiked Jurkat TCR RNA equivalent to one cell was reportedly detectable in about a million naive cells. Highly expanded clone sizes could be underestimated through barcode sharing by identical TCR molecules.

Turning to this clonotype: Antigen: not known. A much larger clone is a single base away; this may be a read error.

The CDR3 is 14 amino acids. V lost 3 bases, J lost 2 bases, and 11 bases lay in between. Germline lookup yields CDR1 SGHDN and CDR2 FVKESK. Using its own MiXCR run on the PCR reads, TCRdb lists one record per CDR3 protein. The sample consists of over 85,000 distinct CDR3 sequences, around 20% of them appearing once. In the sort, naive CD8 T cells were defined as CD8+CD4-CCR7+CD45RA+. This chain joins TRBV14 and TRBJ2-7; no clear D. Sequencing was carried out using naive CD8+ T cells from blood, with Jurkat cell RNA spiked in. Subset: FACS-sorted CD8+CD4-CCR7+CD45RA+ naive T cells. The receptor comes from a human donor in good health. Some libraries in this study had Jurkat cell RNA spiked in. This CDR3 reads CASSQGFGPYEQYF. The CDR3 region has the DNA TGTGCCAGCAGCCAGGGGTTCGGCCCCTACGAGCAGTACTTC.